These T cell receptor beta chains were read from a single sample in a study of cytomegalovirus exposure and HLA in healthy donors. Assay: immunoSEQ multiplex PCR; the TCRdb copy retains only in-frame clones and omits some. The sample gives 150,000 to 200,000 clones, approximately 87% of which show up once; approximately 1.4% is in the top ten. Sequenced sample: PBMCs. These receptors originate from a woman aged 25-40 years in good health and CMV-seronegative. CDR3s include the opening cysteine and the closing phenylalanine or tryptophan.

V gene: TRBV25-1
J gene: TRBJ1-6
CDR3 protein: CASSESQSGGSPLHF

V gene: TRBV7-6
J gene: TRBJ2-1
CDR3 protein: CASSLRGLPHEQFF

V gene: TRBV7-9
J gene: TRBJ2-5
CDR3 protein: CASSWDRETQYF

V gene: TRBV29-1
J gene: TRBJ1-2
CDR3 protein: CSVLGTYLGYTF

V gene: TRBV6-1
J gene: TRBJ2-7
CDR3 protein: CASRTSGGVEQYF

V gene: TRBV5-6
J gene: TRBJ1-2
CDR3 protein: CASSRPGTGDGGYTF

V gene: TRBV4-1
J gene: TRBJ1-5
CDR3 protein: CASSQDRTVSNQPQHF

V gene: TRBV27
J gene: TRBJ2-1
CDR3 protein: CASSSGGRNEQFF

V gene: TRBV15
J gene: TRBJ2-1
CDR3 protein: CATAGTGYSNEQFF

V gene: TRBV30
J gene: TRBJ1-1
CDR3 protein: CAWSGRSGTEAFF

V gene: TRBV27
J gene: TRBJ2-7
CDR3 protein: CASSFSPYEQYF

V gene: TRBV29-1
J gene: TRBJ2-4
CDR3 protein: CSVYRRGAAKNIQYF

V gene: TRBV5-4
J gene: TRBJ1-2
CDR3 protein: CASSYPGTADYGYTF

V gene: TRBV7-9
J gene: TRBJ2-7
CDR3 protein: CASSSDRVEQYF

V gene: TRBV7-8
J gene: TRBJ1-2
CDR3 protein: CASSPTPSLVENTF